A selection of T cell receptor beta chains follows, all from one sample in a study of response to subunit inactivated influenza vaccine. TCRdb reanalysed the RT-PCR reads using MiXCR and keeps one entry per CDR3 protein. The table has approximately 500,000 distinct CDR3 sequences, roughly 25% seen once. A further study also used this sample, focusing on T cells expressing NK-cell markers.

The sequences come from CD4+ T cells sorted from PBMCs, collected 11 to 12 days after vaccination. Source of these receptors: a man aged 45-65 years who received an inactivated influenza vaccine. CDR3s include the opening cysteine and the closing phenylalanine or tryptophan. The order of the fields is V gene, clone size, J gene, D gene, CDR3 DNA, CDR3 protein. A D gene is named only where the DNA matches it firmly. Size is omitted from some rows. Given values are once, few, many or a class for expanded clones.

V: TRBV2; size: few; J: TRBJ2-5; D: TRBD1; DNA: TGTGCCAGCAGGGACAGGGTCCTGGGGAAGACCCAGTACTTC; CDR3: CASRDRVLGKTQYF
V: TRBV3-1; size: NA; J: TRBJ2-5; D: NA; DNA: TGTGCCAGCAGCCAAGCCACTACCAAGCAAGAGACCCAGTACTTC; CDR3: CASSQATTKQETQYF
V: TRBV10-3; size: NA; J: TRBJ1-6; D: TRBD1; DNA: TGTGCCACCAACACGGACAGGGCCGGGGATAATTCACCCCTCCACTTT; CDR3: CATNTDRAGDNSPLHF
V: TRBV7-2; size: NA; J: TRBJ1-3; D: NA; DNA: TGTGCCAGCAGCTTATTCTTGGGAAACACCATATATTTT; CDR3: CASSLFLGNTIYF
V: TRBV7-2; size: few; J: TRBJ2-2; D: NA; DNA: TGTGCCAGCAGCCGGACATTTAACACCGGGGAGCTGTTTTTT; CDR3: CASSRTFNTGELFF
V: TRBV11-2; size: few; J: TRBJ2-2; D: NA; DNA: TGTGCCAGCAGCACGAAGGGGAATTCGGCCGGGGAGCTGTTTTTT; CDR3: CASSTKGNSAGELFF
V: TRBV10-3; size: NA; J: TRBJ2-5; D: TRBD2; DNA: TGTGCCATCAGCACCGGGACGGCGGGGGCCCAGTACTTC; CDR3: CAISTGTAGAQYF
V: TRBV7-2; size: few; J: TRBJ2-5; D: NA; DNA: TGTGCCAGCAGCTTAGACTCTAGCTTTTCCGAGACCCAGTACTTC; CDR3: CASSLDSSFSETQYF
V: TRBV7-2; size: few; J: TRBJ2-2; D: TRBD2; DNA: TGTGCCAGCAGCCCAGGACTAGCAAGGAGCGGGGAGCTGTTTTTT; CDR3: CASSPGLARSGELFF
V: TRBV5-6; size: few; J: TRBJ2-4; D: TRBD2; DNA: TGTGCCAGCAGCTTTAGCGGGAGCGGCTCCAAAAACATTCAGTACTTC; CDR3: CASSFSGSGSKNIQYF
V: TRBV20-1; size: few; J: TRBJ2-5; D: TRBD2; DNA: TGCAGTGCTACCCCCGCGGCGGGAGGGCTGGAGACCCAGTACTTC; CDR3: CSATPAAGGLETQYF
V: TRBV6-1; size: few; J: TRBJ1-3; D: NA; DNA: TGTGCTTCTCAGGGGAGTTGGGGAAACACCATATATTTT; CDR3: CASQGSWGNTIYF
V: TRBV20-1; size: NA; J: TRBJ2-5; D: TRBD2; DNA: TGCAGTGCACCGTACGGGCCACTTAGCGGGAGGAACCAAGAGACCCAGTACTTC; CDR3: CSAPYGPLSGRNQETQYF
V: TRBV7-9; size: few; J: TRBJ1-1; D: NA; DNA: TGTGCCAGCAGCTTAGTACCGACAGTTGAAGCTTTCTTT; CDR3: CASSLVPTVEAFF
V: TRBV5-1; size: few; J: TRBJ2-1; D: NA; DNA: TGCGCCAGCAGCCCCGACAATGGCAATGAGCAGTTCTTC; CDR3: CASSPDNGNEQFF
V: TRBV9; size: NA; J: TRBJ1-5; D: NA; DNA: TGTGCCAGCAGCGTAGGGCAGGGGTTGGGTCAGCCCCAGCATTTT; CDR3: CASSVGQGLGQPQHF
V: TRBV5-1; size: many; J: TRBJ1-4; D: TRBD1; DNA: TGCGCCAGCAGCCCAGGACTTCAGGGAGGGGGCAAAACTAATGAAAAACTGTTTTTT; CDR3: CASSPGLQGGGKTNEKLFF
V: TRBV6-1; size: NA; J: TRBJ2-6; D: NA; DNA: TGTGCCAGCAGCCTAGACGGTTACACTGGGGCCAACGTCCTGACTTTC; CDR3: CASSLDGYTGANVLTF
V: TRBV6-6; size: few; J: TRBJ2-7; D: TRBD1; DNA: TGTGCCAGCAGTTACCTCCAGGGGGATGTGCAGTACTTC; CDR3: CASSYLQGDVQYF
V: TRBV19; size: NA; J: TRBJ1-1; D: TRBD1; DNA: TGTGCCAGTAGGCAACAGGGGACGAATACTGAAGCTTTCTTT; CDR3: CASRQQGTNTEAFF
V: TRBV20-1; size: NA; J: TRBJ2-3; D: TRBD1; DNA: TGCAGTGCTAGTAAGGCAGGGGGTGTCTCAGATACGCAGTATTTT; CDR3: CSASKAGGVSDTQYF
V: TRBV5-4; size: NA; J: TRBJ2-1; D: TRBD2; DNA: TGTGCCAGCAGCCCCTGGACTAGCGGGCGCTCCTACAATGAGCAGTTCTTC; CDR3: CASSPWTSGRSYNEQFF
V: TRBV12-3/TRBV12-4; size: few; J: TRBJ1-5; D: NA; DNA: TGTGCCAGCAACCAGGGTTCGGGCAATCAGCCCCAGCATTTT; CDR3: CASNQGSGNQPQHF
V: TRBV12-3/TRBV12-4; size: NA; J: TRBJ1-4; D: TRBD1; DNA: TGTGCCAGCAGTTCCCGGTTGGGCAGGGGGGGTGAAAAACTGTTTTTT; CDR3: CASSSRLGRGGEKLFF
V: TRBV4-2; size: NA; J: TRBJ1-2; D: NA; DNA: TGTGCCAGCAGCCAGTATCAAAAGGGGCTTATTACAGGTTATTCCTATGGCTACACCTTC; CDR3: CASSQYQKGLITGYSYGYTF
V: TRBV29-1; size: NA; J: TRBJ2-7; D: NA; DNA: TGCAGCGTTGAAGATCAGGGGTACGAGCAGTACTTC; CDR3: CSVEDQGYEQYF
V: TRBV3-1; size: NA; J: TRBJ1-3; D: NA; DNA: TGTGCCAGCAGCCGTGGCCCCTCTGGAAACACCATATATTTT; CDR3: CASSRGPSGNTIYF
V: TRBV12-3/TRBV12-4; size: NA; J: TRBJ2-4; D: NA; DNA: TGTGCCAGCATCCCAGATCTAGCCAAAAACATTCAGTACTTC; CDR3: CASIPDLAKNIQYF
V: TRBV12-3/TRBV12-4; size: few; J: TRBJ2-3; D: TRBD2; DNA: TGTGCCAGCAGACCCTGGGGGGGGGGCACAGATACGCAGTATTTT; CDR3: CASRPWGGGTDTQYF
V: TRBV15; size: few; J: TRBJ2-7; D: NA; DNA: TGTGCCACCAGCCTAGGGACAAATTCCTACGAGCAGTACTTC; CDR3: CATSLGTNSYEQYF
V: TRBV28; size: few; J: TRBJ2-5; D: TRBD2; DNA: TGTGCCAGCACCCGAGGTTGGCGGGAGAGGCAGACCCAGTACTTC; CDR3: CASTRGWRERQTQYF
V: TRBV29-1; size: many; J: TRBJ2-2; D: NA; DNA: TGCAGCGTTGACAGGACGAACACCGGGGAGCTGTTTTTT; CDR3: CSVDRTNTGELFF
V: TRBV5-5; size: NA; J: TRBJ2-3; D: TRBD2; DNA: TGTGCCAGCAGCTTGCCCAGCGGGGGGGGAACAGATACGCAGTATTTT; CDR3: CASSLPSGGGTDTQYF
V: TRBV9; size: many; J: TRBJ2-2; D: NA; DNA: TGTGCCAGCAGCCCCCCCCCGGGGGAGGTCACCGGGGAGCTGTTTTTT; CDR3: CASSPPPGEVTGELFF